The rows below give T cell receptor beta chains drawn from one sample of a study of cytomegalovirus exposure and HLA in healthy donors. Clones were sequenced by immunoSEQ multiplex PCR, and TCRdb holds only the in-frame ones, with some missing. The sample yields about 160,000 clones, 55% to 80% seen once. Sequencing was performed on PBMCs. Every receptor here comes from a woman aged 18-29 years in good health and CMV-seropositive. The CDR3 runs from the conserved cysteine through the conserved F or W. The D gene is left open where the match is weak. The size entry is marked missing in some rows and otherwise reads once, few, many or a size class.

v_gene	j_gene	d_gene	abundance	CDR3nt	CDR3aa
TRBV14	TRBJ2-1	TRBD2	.	TGTGCCAGCAGTCCCACCCTAGCGGGAGTGACCTACAATGAGCAGTTCTTC	CASSPTLAGVTYNEQFF
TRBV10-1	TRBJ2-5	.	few	TGCGCCAGCAGTGTTAGCGGAGAGGTGGAGACCCAGTACTTC	CASSVSGEVETQYF
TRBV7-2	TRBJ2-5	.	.	TGTGCCAGCAGCTTAGGTCCTCGGGGGGAGACCCAGTACTTC	CASSLGPRGETQYF
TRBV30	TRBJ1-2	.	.	TGTGCCTGGGCTCAGGGAAGTGGCTACACCTTC	CAWAQGSGYTF
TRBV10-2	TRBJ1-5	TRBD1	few	TGCGCCAGCAGTCGAGGGGGCGACGGTCAGCCCCAGCATTTT	CASSRGGDGQPQHF
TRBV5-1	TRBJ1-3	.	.	TGCGCCAGCTCCAGTGGACAGCTGGGAAACACCATATATTTT	CASSSGQLGNTIYF
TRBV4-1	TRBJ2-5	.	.	TGCGCCAGCAGCCAAGACCCGGTCGGGTCACGGGAGACCCAGTACTTC	CASSQDPVGSRETQYF
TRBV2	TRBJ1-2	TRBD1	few	TGTGCCAGCGGAAGGACAGGGGAGGGTGATCTCTATGGCTACACCTTC	CASGRTGEGDLYGYTF
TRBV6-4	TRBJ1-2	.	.	TGTGCCAGCAGTGGGTTCCCTGCGAACTATGGCTACACCTTC	CASSGFPANYGYTF
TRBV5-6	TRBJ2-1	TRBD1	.	TGTGCCAGCAGCTTGGCTTTGGGACAGGGTGAGTATGAGCAGTTCTTC	CASSLALGQGEYEQFF
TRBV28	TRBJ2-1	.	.	TGTGCCAGCAGTTTAGGGGGACTGGAAAATGAGCAGTTCTTC	CASSLGGLENEQFF
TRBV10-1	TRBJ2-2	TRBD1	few	TGCGCCAGCAGTAAACAGGGGGCGAACACCGGGGAGCTGTTTTTT	CASSKQGANTGELFF
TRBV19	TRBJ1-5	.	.	TGTGCCAGTAGTATCCCGTCGGGGTCAGTAGGCAATCAGCCCCAGCATTTT	CASSIPSGSVGNQPQHF
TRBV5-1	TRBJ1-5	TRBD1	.	TGCGCCAGCAGCTTGGGTGGACAGGAGACTAATCAGCCCCAGCATTTT	CASSLGGQETNQPQHF
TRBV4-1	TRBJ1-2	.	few	TGCGCCAGCAGCCAAGGAGGGTTAAGGAATTGGGTGACTAACTATGGCTACACCTTC	CASSQGGLRNWVTNYGYTF
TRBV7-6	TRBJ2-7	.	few	TGTGCCAGCTCGTTACAGGGAGCCTACGAGCAGTACTTC	CASSLQGAYEQYF
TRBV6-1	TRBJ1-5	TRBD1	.	TGTGCCAGCAGTGTAGTAGAGGGGGCAAATCAGCCCCAGCATTTC	CASSVVEGANQPQHF
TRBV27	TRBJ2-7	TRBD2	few	TGTGCCAGCAGTTTATGGAGCCGGCCTAGCGGTGAACCCTACGAGCAGTACTTC	CASSLWSRPSGEPYEQYF
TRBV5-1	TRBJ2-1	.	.	TGCGCCAGCAGCTCCCACTCGGGGTCCTACAATGAGCAGTTCTTC	CASSSHSGSYNEQFF
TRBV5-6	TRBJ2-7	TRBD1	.	TGTGCCAGCAGCCGTTGGACAGGCTACGAGCAGTACTTC	CASSRWTGYEQYF
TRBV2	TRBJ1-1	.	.	TGTGCCAGCAGACGGACAGCCCAGAACACTGAAGCTTTCTTT	CASRRTAQNTEAFF
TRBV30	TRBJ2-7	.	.	TGTGCCTGGAGTGTACTGGAGGACCCCTACGAGCAGTACTTC	CAWSVLEDPYEQYF
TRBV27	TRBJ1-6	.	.	TGTGCCAGCAGTTTGGAAGGACAGTCGAATTCACCCCTCCACTTT	CASSLEGQSNSPLHF
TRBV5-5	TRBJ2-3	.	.	TGTGCCAGCAGCTTGGCCGAGCGCACAGATACGCAGTATTTT	CASSLAERTDTQYF
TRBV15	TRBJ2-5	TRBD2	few	TGTGCCACCAGTGTCCTAGCGGTCCAAGAGACCCAGTACTTC	CATSVLAVQETQYF
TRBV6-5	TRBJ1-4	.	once	TGTGCCAGCAGCCACAGGTCAACTAATGAAAAACTGTTTTTT	CASSHRSTNEKLFF
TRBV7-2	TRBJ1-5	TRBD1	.	TGTGCCAGCAGGCCTACAGGGGGCAATCAGCCCCAGCATTTT	CASRPTGGNQPQHF
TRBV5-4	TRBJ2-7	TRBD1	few	TGTGCCAGCAGCTCTTCCTACAGGGGACCTTACGAGCAGTACTTC	CASSSSYRGPYEQYF
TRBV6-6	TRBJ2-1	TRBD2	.	TGTGCCAGCAGTACTAGCGGGGGTGGGTATGAGCAGTTCTTC	CASSTSGGGYEQFF
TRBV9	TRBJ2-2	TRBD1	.	TGTGCCAGCAGCGCTGGACAGGGCTCTGTCTTCACCGGGGAGCTGTTTTTT	CASSAGQGSVFTGELFF
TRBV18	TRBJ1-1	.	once	TGTGCCAGCTCACCACCGGCAGGGCGGAACACTGAAGCTTTCTTT	CASSPPAGRNTEAFF
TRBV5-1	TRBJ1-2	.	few	TGCGCCAGCAGCTACTATGGATCGGGGTCTAACTATGGCTACACCTTC	CASSYYGSGSNYGYTF
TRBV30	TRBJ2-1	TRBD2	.	TGTGCCTGGAGTGTACCCTACGGTCTAGCGGGGGATGAGCAGTTCTTC	CAWSVPYGLAGDEQFF
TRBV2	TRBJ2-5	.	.	TGTGCCAGCATACAGAACCAAGAGACCCAGTACTTC	CASIQNQETQYF
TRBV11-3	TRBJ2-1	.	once	TGTGCCAGCAGCCCTCGTCCCTACAATGAGCAGTTCTTC	CASSPRPYNEQFF
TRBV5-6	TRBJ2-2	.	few	TGTGCCAGCAGCTTGGCCGTTAGCGTAATAACCGGGGAGCTGTTTTTT	CASSLAVSVITGELFF
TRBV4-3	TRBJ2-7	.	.	TGCGCCAGCAGCCAAGAACGGTCTACTTACTACGAGCAGTACTTC	CASSQERSTYYEQYF
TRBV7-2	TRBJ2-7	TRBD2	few	TGTGCCAGCAGCTTTCAAGGCGGGAGGCCTCAGTACTTC	CASSFQGGRPQYF
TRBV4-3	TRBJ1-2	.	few	TGCGCCAGCAGCTATCGGGAAGGATATGGTGGCTACACCTTC	CASSYREGYGGYTF
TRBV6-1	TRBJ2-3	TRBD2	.	TGTGCCAGCAGTGAAGCGTACGGCGGGGGGGCTTCAGATACGCAGTATTTT	CASSEAYGGGASDTQYF
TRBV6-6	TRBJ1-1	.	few	TGTGCCAGCAGTTACGGGGCAGGCTATGAAGCTTTCTTT	CASSYGAGYEAFF
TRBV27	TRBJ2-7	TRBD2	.	TGTGCCAGCAGTTCCCCCCCACTAGCGGGAGAGGGGGAGCAGTACTTC	CASSSPPLAGEGEQYF
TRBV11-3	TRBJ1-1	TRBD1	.	TGTGCCAGCAGCCATGAGGGACAGCTGAACACTGAAGCTTTCTTT	CASSHEGQLNTEAFF
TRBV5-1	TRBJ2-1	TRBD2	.	TGCGCCAGCAGCTTGCCACTAGCGGGGGGGGACGATGAGCAGTTCTTC	CASSLPLAGGDDEQFF
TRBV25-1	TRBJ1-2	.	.	TGTGCCAGCAGTAAACGGGATGTATCGGGCTACACCTTC	CASSKRDVSGYTF
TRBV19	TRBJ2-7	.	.	TGTGCCAGTAGTAGTCAAAACGAGCAGTACTTC	CASSSQNEQYF
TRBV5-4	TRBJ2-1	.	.	TGTGCCAGCAGCTCTGACATTTATGAGCAGTTCTTC	CASSSDIYEQFF
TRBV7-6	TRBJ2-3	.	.	TGTGCCAGCAGCTTACCCGGGAATACGCAGTATTTT	CASSLPGNTQYF
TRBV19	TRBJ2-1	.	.	TGTGCCAGTAGTTCCCGCCAGGGTTCCTACAATGAGCAGTTCTTC	CASSSRQGSYNEQFF
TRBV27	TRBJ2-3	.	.	TGTGCCAGCAGTTTTTGGCTTCGGAGGGGTTCCACAGATACGCAGTATTTT	CASSFWLRRGSTDTQYF
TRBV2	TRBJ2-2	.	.	TGTGCCAGCCTAGCAGTAAGTGACGGCGGGGAGCTGTTTTTT	CASLAVSDGGELFF
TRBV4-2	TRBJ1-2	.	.	TGTGCCAGCAGCCAAGACATGAACAGGGCTGGGAGTGGCTACACCTTC	CASSQDMNRAGSGYTF
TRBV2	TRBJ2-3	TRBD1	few	TGTGCCAGCAGTGACAGGGGGCAAGCCACAGATACGCAGTATTTT	CASSDRGQATDTQYF
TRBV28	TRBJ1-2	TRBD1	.	TGTGCCAGCAGTTCACCGGGACAGGGGGCCTTTGGCTACACCTTC	CASSSPGQGAFGYTF